This TCR beta chain emerged from a study of blood T cell repertoires in COVID-19. Background on the study: Both acute and convalescent COVID-19 samples were obtained from the United States, Italy and Spain.

The CDR3 covers 14 residues. Germline V lookup: CDR1 MNHEY, CDR2 SMNVEV (reference sequence). Deletions cut 6 bases from V and 1 base from J, with 13 bases between. The protocol was immunoSEQ multiplex PCR, while the TCRdb copy is restricted to in-frame clones and leaves out a portion. The sample holds just over 80,000 clones, approximately 81% seen once. The sample was peripheral blood. This sequence was found in a man at least 80 years old with acute or convalescent COVID-19. This chain links TRBV27 with TRBJ2-7, with D perhaps TRBD2 (6 bases). The CDR3 spells CASRAVSGSYEQYF. CDR3 DNA: TGTGCCAGCAGGGCGGTTAGCGGTTCCTACGAGCAGTACTTC.